The 10 T cell receptor beta chains reported below all come from one sample, sequenced in a study of blood T cell repertoires in COVID-19. The data were produced by immunoSEQ multiplex PCR, yet TCRdb's version contains in-frame clones alone and is incomplete. Seen here are 300,000 to 350,000 clones, over 75% observed once, and the top ten hold about 4.7%. Sequencing input: PBMCs or T cells enriched from blood (not recorded which). Receptors were obtained from a man aged 25-45 years who had recovered from COVID-19.

V and J are TRBV11-3 and TRBJ2-2; D may be TRBD1 (6 bases). The CDR3 loop spans 15 amino acids. V lost 5 bases and J lost 2, with 12 bases in between. Germline lookup yields CDR1 SGHNT and CDR2 YENEEA. CDR3 amino acids: CASSRRGSNTGELFF. As DNA, the CDR3 is TGTGCCAGCAGCCGCAGGGGATCAAACACCGGGGAGCTGTTTTTT. Looking up the rest from reference TRBV11-3 and TRBJ2-2 gives the full variable domain: EAGVVQSPRYKIIEKKQPVAFWCNPISGHNTLYWYLQNLGQGPELLIRYENEEAVDDSQLPKDRFSAERLKGVDSTLKIQPAELGDSAVYLCASSRRGSNTGELFFGEGSRLTVL.

The chain has TRBV3-1 (or the pseudogene TRBV3-2) and TRBJ1-3; possible D gene TRBD1, 5 bases. The CDR3 has 15 residues. The germline V and J ends were trimmed by 1 base and 2 bases, with 9 bases remaining between them. CDR1 is LGHDT, CDR2 YNNKEL, per germline (reference sequence). The CDR3 nucleotides are TGTGCCAGCAGCCAAGGGGGGGTGGCTGGAAACACCATATATTTT. Protein: CASSQGGVAGNTIYF.

The chain combines TRBV11-3 with TRBJ2-5; TRBD2 matches at 8 bases. This CDR3 is 16 amino acids long. Trimming cost V 5 bases and J 5 bases; bases outside gene matches: 13. From germline, CDR1 is SGHNT and CDR2 YENEEA. CDR3 in amino acids: CASSDSGGPALETQYF. For the CDR3, the DNA is TGTGCCAGCAGCGATTCGGGGGGGCCCGCGTTGGAGACCCAGTACTTC.

The chain joins TRBV3-1 (or the pseudogene TRBV3-2) to TRBJ2-7; D gene unclear. Per the germline V gene, CDR1 is LGHDT and CDR2 is YNNKEL (reference sequence). Trimming left V 0 bases short and J 4 bases short, with 10 bases between. The CDR3 totals 14 residues. This CDR3 reads CASSQDHSGYEQYF. CDR3 sequence (DNA): TGTGCCAGCAGCCAAGATCACTCGGGTTACGAGCAGTACTTC.

The chain recombines TRBV4-1 with TRBJ1-1, with 9 positions matching TRBD1. CDR1 MGHRA and CDR2 YSYEKL come from the germline V gene. This CDR3 comprises 14 residues. V was pared by 2 bases and J by 8 bases, with 6 bases of the junction left unmatched. CDR3 coding DNA: TGCGCCAGCAGCCAAAACCGGGACAGGGAAGAAGCTTTCTTT. Protein product: CASSQNRDREEAFF.

A few counts support this clone. The chain combines TRBV5-1 with TRBJ2-2; no definite D call. The CDR3 has 12 residues. In germline, CDR1 is SGHRS, CDR2 YFSETQ. The ends were cut back, 4 bases at V and 8 bases at J, with 9 bases in the middle. CDR3 sequence reads: CASSGGPGELFF. The DNA of the CDR3 is TGCGCCAGCAGCGGTGGGCCTGGGGAGCTGTTTTTT.

V is TRBV28 and J is TRBJ2-1; TRBD2 matches at 8 bases. The germline V gene has CDR1 MDHEN and CDR2 SYDVKM. This CDR3 has 16 amino acids. V dropped 3 bases and J dropped 2; count of bases not matched to a gene: 6. CDR3 coding DNA: TGTGCCAGCAGTTTGGAAGCGGGGGCCACCTACAATGAGCAGTTCTTC. Translation gives CASSLEAGATYNEQFF.

The J gene is TRBJ2-1, the V gene TRBV2, with TRBD2 identical over 7 bases. Germline lookup yields CDR1 SNHLY and CDR2 FYNNEI. J lost 9 bases, V lost 6 bases, and 14 bases had no gene match. The CDR3 sequence is 15 residues long. CDR3 sequence reads: CASRVGGGNGSEQFF. In DNA, the CDR3 is TGTGCCAGCAGGGTTGGCGGGGGTAACGGCAGTGAGCAGTTCTTC. The entire variable domain, with the rest obtained from reference TRBV2 and TRBJ2-1, is as follows: EPEVTQTPSHQVTQMGQEVILRCVPISNHLYFYWYRQILGQKVEFLVSFYNNEISEKSEIFDDQFSVERPDGSNFTLKIRSTKLEDSAMYFCASRVGGGNGSEQFFGPGTRLTVL.

The V gene is TRBV5-1, the J gene TRBJ1-6; TRBD1 might be the D (5 bases). The CDR3 has 17 amino acids. The germline V gene encodes CDR1 SGHRS and CDR2 YFSETQ. V was pared by 0 bases and J by 0 bases, with 10 bases between. The CDR3, as DNA: TGCGCCAGCAGCTTGGGCGGGGGGAGCTCCTATAATTCACCCCTCCACTTT. Protein: CASSLGGGSSYNSPLHF. The full variable domain, with the rest looked up from reference TRBV5-1 and TRBJ1-6, is KAGVTQTPRYLIKTRGQQVTLSCSPISGHRSVSWYQQTPGQGLQFLFEYFSETQRNKGNFPGRFSGRQFSNSRSEMNVSTLELGDSALYLCASSLGGGSSYNSPLHFGNGTRLTVT.

This clone has just a few counts. The V call is TRBV28, the J call TRBJ1-2, with a weak D call TRBD1 (5 bases). Germline CDR1 reads MDHEN; CDR2 reads SYDVKM. V gave up 11 bases and J gave up 10 bases, with 17 bases separating them. This CDR3 spans 11 amino acids. CDR3 in amino acids: CAAGERQAYTF. The CDR3 nucleotides are TGTGCCGCGGGGGAGAGGCAGGCCTACACCTTC.